The 3 T cell receptor beta chains given below trace back to one sample, sequenced in a study of shared clonotypes between healthy human individuals. The assay was immunoSEQ multiplex PCR, and TCRdb's table has in-frame clones only and misses some. The profile covers around 1,000,000 clones, with about 72% appearing a single time and 0.89% taken by the ten largest. Sequenced material: memory CD4+ T cells from PBMCs. The sample's subset: CD45RA-negative fraction. These receptors originate from a man between 18 and 35 years old in good health. Some clones in this sample may be carry-over from other donors' samples.

A few counts support this clone. This may be a read error: a much more frequent sequence differs by one nucleotide. This same CDR3 is encoded by further DNA sequences in the sample. V and J are TRBV18 and TRBJ1-1; D is undetermined. Germline V lookup: CDR1 KGHSH, CDR2 LQKENI. The CDR3 is 13 residues long. Trimming cost V 2 bases and J 2 bases, with 6 bases left between them. CDR3: CASSPNGNTEAFF. DNA of the CDR3: TGTGCCAGCTCACCAAACGGTAACACTGAAGCTTTCTTT. Combining the CDR3 with reference TRBV18 and TRBJ1-1 gives the whole variable domain NAGVMQNPRHLVRRRGQEARLRCSPMKGHSHVYWYRQLPEEGLKFMVYLQKENIIDESGMPKERFSAEFPKEGPSILRIQQVVRGDSAAYFCASSPNGNTEAFFGQGTRLTVV.

This chain joins TRBV2 and TRBJ1-1; 10 bases line up with TRBD1. CDR1 is SNHLY, CDR2 FYNNEI, per germline. J gave up 11 bases and V 8 bases, and 8 bases lay outside the gene matches. The CDR3 spans 12 residues. DNA of the CDR3: TGTGCCAGCGGCGACAGGGGGCGGAAGGCTTTCTTT. Protein product: CASGDRGRKAFF. Full variable domain (remainder filled in from reference TRBV2 and TRBJ1-1): EPEVTQTPSHQVTQMGQEVILRCVPISNHLYFYWYRQILGQKVEFLVSFYNNEISEKSEIFDDQFSVERPDGSNFTLKIRSTKLEDSAMYFCASGDRGRKAFFGQGTRLTVV.

This clone was observed once. This rearrangement joins TRBV11-2 to TRBJ2-3, with D unresolved. From germline, CDR1 is SGHAT and CDR2 FQNNGV. Trimming shortened V by 1 base and J by 4 bases, and 6 bases separated the two germline ends. This CDR3 spans 13 amino acids. CDR3 amino acids: CASSLVWADTQYF. CDR3 in DNA: TGTGCCAGCAGCTTAGTCTGGGCAGATACGCAGTATTTT.